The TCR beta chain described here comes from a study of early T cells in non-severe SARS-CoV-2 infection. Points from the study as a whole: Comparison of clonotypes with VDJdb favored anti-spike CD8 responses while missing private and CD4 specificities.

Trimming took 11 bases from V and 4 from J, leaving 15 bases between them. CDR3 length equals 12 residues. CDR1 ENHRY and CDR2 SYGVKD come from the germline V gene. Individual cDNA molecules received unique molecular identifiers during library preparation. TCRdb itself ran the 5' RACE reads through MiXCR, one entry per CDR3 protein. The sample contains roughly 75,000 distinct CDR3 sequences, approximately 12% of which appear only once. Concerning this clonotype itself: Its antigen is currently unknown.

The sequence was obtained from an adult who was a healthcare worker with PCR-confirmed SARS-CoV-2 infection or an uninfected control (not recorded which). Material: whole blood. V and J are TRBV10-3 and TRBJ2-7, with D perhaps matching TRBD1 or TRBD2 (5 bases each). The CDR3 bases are TGTGCCTCAGGGCGAGGGGTGTACGAGCAGTACTTC. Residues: CASGRGVYEQYF.